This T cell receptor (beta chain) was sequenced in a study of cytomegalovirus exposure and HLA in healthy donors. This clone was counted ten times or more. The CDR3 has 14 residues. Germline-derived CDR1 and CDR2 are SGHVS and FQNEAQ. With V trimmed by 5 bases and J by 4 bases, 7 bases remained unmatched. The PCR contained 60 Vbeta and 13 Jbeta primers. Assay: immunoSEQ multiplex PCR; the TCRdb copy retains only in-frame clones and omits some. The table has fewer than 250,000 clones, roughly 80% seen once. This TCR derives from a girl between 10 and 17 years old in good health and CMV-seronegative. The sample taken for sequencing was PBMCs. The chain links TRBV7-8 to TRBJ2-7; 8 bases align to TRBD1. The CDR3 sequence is CASSGPGGRYEQYF. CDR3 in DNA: TGTGCCAGCAGCGGTCCAGGGGGCAGATACGAGCAGTACTTC. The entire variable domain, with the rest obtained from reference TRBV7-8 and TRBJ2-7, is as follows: GAGVSQSPRYKVAKRGQDVALRCDPISGHVSLFWYQQALGQGPEFLTYFQNEAQLDKSGLPSDRFFAERPEGSVSTLKIQRTQQEDSAVYLCASSGPGGRYEQYFGPGTRLTVT.